This T cell receptor beta chain was documented in a study of CD8 T cells in ankylosing spondylitis. Study results and limitations: Among TCR beta sequences, a motif of several highly homologous variants appeared characteristic of ankylosing spondylitis blood. Disease-linked clones reportedly concentrated significantly in matched ankylosing spondylitis synovial fluid. Disease-linked clones bore a CD8+ phenotype and were relatively rare in peripheral blood. Before this, some motif variants had been reported in reactive arthritis synovial fluid and blood.

Germline V gene data show CDR1 as MDHEN and CDR2 as SYDVKM. The V and J ends lost 4 bases and 4 bases respectively, with 12 bases between them. CDR3 length: 14 residues. This clonotype was detected many times. The antigen remains undetermined. Making use of molecular barcodes, quantitative 5'-RACE generated TCR beta libraries. MiXCR, run by TCRdb on the 5' RACE reads, gives a single entry per CDR3 protein. Here the sample spans about 220,000 distinct CDR3 sequences, just under 7.5% being singletons. This TCR came from a male donor with ankylosing spondylitis. Sample: blood, either unsorted or a sorted T cell fraction (not recorded which). The chain links TRBV28 to TRBJ2-3, with a tentative D call TRBD2 (5 bases). The CDR3 DNA is TGTGCCAGCAGTTCCCCGGACTGGTCAGATACGCAGTATTTT. It encodes CASSSPDWSDTQYF.